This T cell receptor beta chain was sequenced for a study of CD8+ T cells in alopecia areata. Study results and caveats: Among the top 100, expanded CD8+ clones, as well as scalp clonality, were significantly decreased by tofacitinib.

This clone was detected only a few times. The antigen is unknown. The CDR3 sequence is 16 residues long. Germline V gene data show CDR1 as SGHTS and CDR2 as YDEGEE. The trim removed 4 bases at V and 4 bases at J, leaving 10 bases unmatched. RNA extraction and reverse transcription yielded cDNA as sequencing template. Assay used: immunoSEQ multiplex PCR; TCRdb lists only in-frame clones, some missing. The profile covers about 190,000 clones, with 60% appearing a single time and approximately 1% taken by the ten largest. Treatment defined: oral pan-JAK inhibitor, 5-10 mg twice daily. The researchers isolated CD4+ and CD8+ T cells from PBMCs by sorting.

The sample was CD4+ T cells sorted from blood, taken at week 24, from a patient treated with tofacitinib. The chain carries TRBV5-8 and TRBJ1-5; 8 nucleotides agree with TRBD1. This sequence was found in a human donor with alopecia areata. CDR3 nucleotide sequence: TGTGCCAGCAGCCACGGACAGGGAGGGAAAAATCAGCCCCAGCATTTT. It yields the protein CASSHGQGGKNQPQHF.